The 24 T cell receptor beta chains below all came from one sample that was sequenced in a study of T cell responses to AZD1222 COVID-19 vaccine. Repertoires were generated with immunoSEQ multiplex PCR, while TCRdb's copy carries only in-frame clones and drops some. The sample has tens of thousands of clones; 65% to 85% are singletons. The sample here was peripheral blood, taken 28 days after the second AZD1222 dose. The receptors originated from an adult who received the AZD1222 COVID-19 vaccine.

DNA for the CDR3: TGTGCCAGCAGCTCTGGGGGGGGTGGCACCTACGAGCAGTACTTC. The encoded protein is CASSSGGGGTYEQYF. The chain recombines TRBV7-9 with TRBJ2-7, with 7 bases aligning to TRBD2. There are 15 residues in the CDR3. With V trimmed by 4 bases and J by 2 bases, 8 bases remained unmatched. Per germline, CDR1 SEHNR and CDR2 FQNEAQ (reference sequence).

This clone was seen only a few times. The chain links TRBV5-1 to TRBJ2-1; the match to TRBD1 covers 10 bases. Germline assignment: CDR1 SGHRS and CDR2 YFSETQ. The CDR3 consists of 15 residues. Losses at the gene ends were 4 bases for V and 3 bases for J; bases not matched to a gene: 4. The CDR3 sequence: CASSATGGDYNEQFF. In DNA form, the CDR3 reads TGCGCCAGCAGCGCGACAGGGGGCGACTACAATGAGCAGTTCTTC.

The chain employs TRBV18 and TRBJ1-1; D possibly corresponds to TRBD1 (5 bases). This CDR3 has 11 residues. Per germline, CDR1 KGHSH and CDR2 LQKENI. Trimming took 3 bases from V and 7 from J, leaving 6 bases between them. The CDR3 sequence is CASSPDSEAFF. CDR3 in DNA: TGTGCCAGCTCACCCGACAGTGAAGCTTTCTTT.

The chain uses TRBV10-2 and TRBJ1-4; TRBD1 matches at 7 bases. The CDR3 has 13 amino acids. From germline, CDR1 is WSHSY and CDR2 SAAADI. V dropped 6 bases and J dropped 7; count of bases not matched to a gene: 5. Here the CDR3 reads CASRAGTAEKLFF. The CDR3 DNA reads as TGCGCCAGCAGAGCCGGGACAGCTGAAAAACTGTTTTTT.

The CDR3, as DNA: TGTGCCAGCGAGAGCTCTGGGGCCAACGTCCTGACTTTC. It translates to CASESSGANVLTF. V and J are TRBV6-5 and TRBJ2-6; no firm D call. V lost 8 bases, J lost 0 bases, and 5 bases lay in between. The CDR3 is made up of 13 amino acids. Per germline, CDR1 MNHEY and CDR2 SVGAGI.

The chain has TRBV5-1 and TRBJ2-2; D gene unclear. Per the germline V gene, CDR1 is SGHRS and CDR2 is YFSETQ. The CDR3 loop spans 15 amino acids. The V end lost 3 bases, the J end lost 1 base, and 10 bases lay between the germline ends. CDR3 loop: CASSSRSRNTGELFF. The CDR3, as DNA: TGCGCCAGCAGCTCCCGGTCCAGGAACACCGGGGAGCTGTTTTTT.

The chain couples TRBV6-5 to TRBJ1-5; the D is unclear. CDR1 is MNHEY and CDR2 is SVGAGI in the germline V gene. Between the trimmed V and J ends, which lost 7 bases and 0 bases, there was a span of 13 bases. This CDR3 comprises 15 residues. In DNA form, the CDR3 reads TGTGCCAGCAAAGGGCCGCGGGGTAGCAATCAGCCCCAGCATTTT. Amino acid sequence: CASKGPRGSNQPQHF.

This CDR3 reads CASSESLSYEQYF. The CDR3 DNA reads as TGTGCCAGCAGTGAATCCCTCTCCTACGAGCAGTACTTC. The V call is TRBV6-1, the J call TRBJ2-7, with no clear D. The CDR3 runs to 13 residues. The germline V gene has CDR1 MNHNS and CDR2 SASEGT. Between the trimmed V and J ends, which lost 2 bases and 0 bases, there was a span of 5 bases.

The rearrangement joins TRBV3-1 (or the pseudogene TRBV3-2) to TRBJ1-2; no clear D. Trimming took off 1 base at V and 6 bases at J, with 6 bases between the two ends. Germline lookup yields CDR1 LGHDT and CDR2 YNNKEL (reference sequence). The CDR3 is made up of 12 amino acids. CDR3: CASSQGYNGYTF. The CDR3 DNA follows: TGTGCCAGCAGCCAAGGCTATAATGGCTACACCTTC.

The rearrangement uses TRBV11-3 and TRBJ1-2, with 8 bases fitting TRBD1. V shed 0 bases and J 6 bases; nucleotides not matched to a gene: 6. This CDR3 region has 15 residues. CDR1 is SGHNT and CDR2 is YENEEA in the germline V gene. CDR3 amino acids: CASSLDSTGADGYTF. As DNA, the CDR3 is TGTGCCAGCAGCTTAGATTCGACAGGGGCCGATGGCTACACCTTC.

This clone occurred once. The gene calls are TRBV6-5 and TRBJ1-2, with unresolved D. V lost 4 bases and J 8 bases, leaving 11 bases between the germline ends. Germline-derived CDR1 and CDR2 are MNHEY and SVGAGI. The CDR3 totals 12 residues. CDR3 DNA sequence: TGTGCCAGCAGTTCCTGGGCGGGCGGCTACACCTTC. The encoded protein is CASSSWAGGYTF.

The chain links TRBV5-1 to TRBJ2-1; D possibly corresponds to TRBD1 (6 bases). Trimming pared 4 bases from V and 4 bases from J, leaving 12 bases between. Germline V gene data show CDR1 as SGHRS and CDR2 as YFSETQ. This CDR3 is built from 14 residues. The CDR3 protein is CASSPGDLYNEQFF. CDR3 nucleotide sequence: TGCGCCAGCAGCCCAGGGGACCTTTACAATGAGCAGTTCTTC.

The J gene is TRBJ1-2, the V gene TRBV29-1; tentative D call: TRBD1 (6 bases). Germline V gene sequence: CDR1 SQVTM, CDR2 ANQGSEA. CDR3 size: 13 residues. V lost 4 bases, J lost 1 base, and 10 bases lay in between. This CDR3 is CSVGGGSNYGYTF. The CDR3, as DNA: TGCAGCGTTGGTGGGGGCAGTAACTATGGCTACACCTTC.

The chain has TRBV21-1 and TRBJ2-6. TRBV21-1 is flagged as a pseudogene. This CDR3 has 15 amino acids. The CDR3 nucleotides are TGTGCCAGCAGCAAAGTGGGTCTGAAGGCCAACGTCCTGACTTTC. Translating it yields CASSKVGLKANVLTF.

This chain joins TRBV3-1 (or the pseudogene TRBV3-2) and TRBJ2-3; TRBD2 matches at 8 bases. The junction had 5 bases not matched to a gene; V was cut back by 5 bases and J by 1 base. Germline V gene data show CDR1 as LGHDT and CDR2 as YNNKEL (reference sequence). This CDR3 spans 15 amino acids. In DNA, the CDR3 is TGTGCCAGCAGCTACTTCGGGGGGGGCACAGATACGCAGTATTTT. This encodes CASSYFGGGTDTQYF.

The J gene is TRBJ1-2, the V gene TRBV7-9, with 8 bases fitting TRBD1. The CDR3 consists of 16 residues. From germline, CDR1 is SEHNR and CDR2 FQNEAQ (reference sequence). V was clipped by 2 bases and J by 5 bases; unmatched bases: 10. CDR3 amino acids: CASSLLPTGVPYGYTF. CDR3 DNA sequence: TGTGCCAGCAGCTTACTACCGACAGGGGTGCCATATGGCTACACCTTC.

The J gene is TRBJ2-7, the V gene TRBV5-1; 10 bases align to TRBD1. Germline CDR1 SGHRS, CDR2 YFSETQ. With V trimmed by 5 bases and J by 5 bases, 7 bases remained unmatched. The CDR3 consists of 14 residues. DNA of the CDR3: TGCGCCAGCAGACGGGACAGGGGCCGCCACGAGCAGTACTTC. Translating gives CASRRDRGRHEQYF.

The gene calls are TRBV30 and TRBJ1-4; no reliable D call. The germline V gene encodes CDR1 GTSNPN and CDR2 SVGIG (reference sequence). The CDR3 sequence is 12 residues long. Trimming cost V 5 bases and J 7 bases, with 11 bases left between them. The CDR3 coding sequence is TGTGCCTGGGGACGGCCAGTTGAAAAACTGTTTTTT. Translating it yields CAWGRPVEKLFF.

By sample fraction, this clone is medium-sized. The V and J genes are TRBV5-4 and TRBJ2-2; D is tentatively TRBD1 or TRBD2 (5 bases each). There are 12 residues in the CDR3. Germline CDR1 SGHNT, CDR2 YYREEE (reference sequence). Trimming removed 5 bases at V and 8 bases at J, with 10 bases between. CDR3 in amino acids: CASSWDGGELFF. In DNA, the CDR3 is TGTGCCAGCAGTTGGGACGGAGGGGAGCTGTTTTTT.

The chain recombines TRBV5-4 with TRBJ2-3, with 12 positions matching TRBD2. Losses at the gene ends were 0 bases for V and 6 bases for J; bases not matched to a gene: 5. The germline V gene has CDR1 SGHNT and CDR2 YYREEE (reference sequence). The CDR3 consists of 16 residues. The CDR3 loop is CASSLATSGGWDTQYF. The CDR3 coding sequence is TGTGCCAGCAGCTTGGCGACTAGCGGGGGATGGGATACGCAGTATTTT.

The rearrangement links TRBV7-3 to TRBJ2-1, with a weak D call TRBD1 (8 bases). This CDR3 has 18 residues. V lost 10 bases and J 0 bases, leaving 25 bases between the germline ends. Germline loops: CDR1 SGHTA, CDR2 FQGTGA. CDR3 DNA sequence: TGTGCCAACAGGGGGACTAAGGCAGGGTGGGGCTCCTACAATGAGCAGTTCTTC. Encoded protein: CANRGTKAGWGSYNEQFF.

The V gene is TRBV12-2, the J gene TRBJ1-2; the table assigns TRBD1, which was not confirmed against the DNA. TRBV12-2 is marked as a pseudogene. This CDR3 region has 16 residues. Here the CDR3 DNA reads TGTGCAAGTCGCTTATTATTGAGTGCCCTAAACCAGACAGAGACCTTC. Its translation is CASRLLLSALNQTETF.

This clone was recorded a few times. V is TRBV19 and J is TRBJ2-3, with no clear D. The V end lost 7 bases, the J end lost 0 bases, and 8 bases lay between the germline ends. Per the germline V gene, CDR1 is LNHDA and CDR2 is SQIVND (reference sequence). The CDR3 length is 13 residues. DNA of the CDR3: TGTGCCAGTAACTCCGACAGCACAGATACGCAGTATTTT. Amino acid sequence: CASNSDSTDTQYF.

This clone was seen only a few times. The rearrangement uses TRBV11-2 and TRBJ2-7; 9 nucleotides align to TRBD1. V lost 3 bases, J lost 7 bases, and 10 bases stayed unmatched. In germline, CDR1 is SGHAT, CDR2 FQNNGV. The CDR3 sequence is 15 residues long. CDR3 sequence reads: CASSFAGQGRDEQYF. The DNA of the CDR3 is TGTGCCAGCAGCTTCGCGGGACAGGGAAGAGATGAGCAGTACTTC.